This T cell receptor beta chain was sequenced in a study of cytomegalovirus exposure and HLA in healthy donors. Of note for this clone: The antigen is undetermined.

Sequencing used immunoSEQ multiplex PCR; TCRdb keeps in-frame clones, though not all of them. Found here are approximately 150,000 clones, approximately 90% of them singletons; the top ten hold approximately 1.5%. The donors formed part of the roughly 120-subject validation cohort, distinct from the roughly 700-subject first cohort. The CDR3 spans 13 residues. Per the germline V gene, CDR1 is SGHVS and CDR2 is FQNEAQ. V was shortened by 4 bases and J by 2 bases, with 9 bases between the two germline ends. Broader study findings: A later analysis found first-cohort TCR clusters tended to co-occur in the 100 to 150 validation repertoires. The classifier was said to identify cytomegalovirus status with high specificity and sensitivity. Some public TCRs appeared in many individuals, while most sequences were rare.

The chain couples TRBV7-8 to TRBJ2-7; D unclear. The sequencing input was PBMCs. This receptor was obtained from a woman in her twenties or thirties in good health and CMV-seronegative. The chain's CDR3 is CASSSFRAYEQYF. The CDR3 nucleotides are TGTGCCAGCAGCTCCTTTCGGGCCTACGAGCAGTACTTC. Together with reference TRBV7-8 and TRBJ2-7, the CDR3 gives the full variable domain: GAGVSQSPRYKVAKRGQDVALRCDPISGHVSLFWYQQALGQGPEFLTYFQNEAQLDKSGLPSDRFFAERPEGSVSTLKIQRTQQEDSAVYLCASSSFRAYEQYFGPGTRLTVT.